The next 12 T cell receptor beta chains were all read from a single sample in a study of T cell responses to AZD1222 COVID-19 vaccine. Measured with immunoSEQ multiplex PCR; TCRdb has only the in-frame clones, and not every one. The sample includes roughly 140,000 clones, about 91% of them seen just once. This sample comprised peripheral blood, obtained on day 0 of AZD1222 vaccination. These receptors were obtained from an adult in good health.

V usage is TRBV9 and J usage is TRBJ2-1; TRBD2 is a possible D gene (6 bases). Trimming removed 0 bases from V and 8 bases from J, with 12 bases in between. The CDR3 sequence is 14 residues long. Per germline, CDR1 SGDLS and CDR2 YYNGEE. This chain's CDR3 is CASSVGGVEHEQFF. The CDR3, as DNA: TGTGCCAGCAGCGTAGGCGGGGTAGAGCATGAGCAGTTCTTC.

This sequence joins TRBV12-3 or TRBV12-4 and TRBJ2-7, with unresolved D. Between the trimmed V and J ends, which lost 3 bases and 4 bases, there was a span of 7 bases. This CDR3 region has 12 residues. CDR3 coding DNA: TGTGCCAGCAGTTTTAAGGCTTACGAGCAGTACTTC. Residues: CASSFKAYEQYF.

V and J are TRBV7-2 and TRBJ1-2; D is perhaps TRBD1 (5 bases). Germline V CDR1 and CDR2: SGHTA, FQGNSA. This CDR3 spans 15 amino acids. V lost 1 base and J 8 bases, leaving 17 bases between the germline ends. CDR3 sequence reads: CASSLVGQGRGGYTF. The CDR3 DNA sequence: TGTGCCAGCAGCTTAGTGGGGCAGGGTAGGGGCGGCTACACCTTC.

The chain uses TRBV19 and TRBJ1-2, with TRBD1 identical over 12 bases. CDR1 is LNHDA and CDR2 is SQIVND in the germline V gene (reference sequence). The CDR3 covers 15 residues. J was trimmed by 8 bases and V by 4 bases; bases with no gene match: 8. CDR3 in DNA: TGTGCCAGTAGTAGGCCGGGACAGGGGGCTTACGGCTACACCTTC. Translated: CASSRPGQGAYGYTF.

This chain uses TRBV7-2 with TRBJ1-6; 10 nucleotides agree with TRBD1. Germline CDR1 SGHTA, CDR2 FQGNSA. This CDR3 comprises 15 residues. The V gene end was trimmed by 5 bases and the J gene end by 8 bases; junction bases not matched to a gene: 6. CDR3 residues: CASSIDRGHDSPLHF. The CDR3 DNA sequence: TGTGCCAGCAGCATCGACAGGGGGCATGATTCACCCCTCCACTTT.

A remark on this clone: At one of its ends the junction is not consistent with the germline gene, which may arise from a read error. The chain uses TRBV10-3 and TRBJ2-2, with 10 bases that match TRBD2. The CDR3 extends over 16 amino acids. Germline lookup yields CDR1 ENHRY and CDR2 SYGVKD. The CDR3 sequence: CAICDAASGSTGELFF. The CDR3 DNA follows: TGTGCCATCTGTGACGCGGCTAGCGGGAGCACCGGGGAGCTGTTTTTT.

The genes are TRBV11-2 and TRBJ1-5, with D perhaps TRBD1 (6 bases). This CDR3 is 15 amino acids long. Trimming cost V 6 bases and J 0 bases, with 12 bases left between them. The germline V gene has CDR1 SGHAT and CDR2 FQNNGV. CDR3 DNA sequence: TGTGCCAGCAGTAGGGGGGATTTTAGCAATCAGCCCCAGCATTTT. Translating gives CASSRGDFSNQPQHF.

The rearrangement links TRBV24-1 to TRBJ2-1, with TRBD2 matching 7 bases. The V gene end was trimmed by 5 bases and the J gene end by 10 bases; junction bases not matched to a gene: 13. The CDR3 is made up of 15 amino acids. Germline V gene lookup returns CDR1 KGHDR and CDR2 SFDVKD. CDR3 in amino acids: CATSGGAGAPWEQFF. For the CDR3, the DNA is TGTGCCACCAGTGGTGGTGCGGGAGCCCCATGGGAGCAGTTCTTC.

The table lists this clone with a count of one. CDR3 nucleotides: TGTGCCAGCAGTTTTTCCCCCCTTCGGGCTACCCCCCGCAGTACAGGGGGCATCCACGAGCAGTACTTC. Amino acids: CASSFSPLRATPRSTGGIHEQYF. This chain joins TRBV28 and TRBJ2-7; 9 positions match TRBD1. Germline assignment: CDR1 MDHEN and CDR2 SYDVKM. V was pared by 3 bases and J by 5 bases, with 32 bases of the junction left unmatched. The CDR3 is 23 residues long.

The chain links TRBV7-9 to TRBJ2-1, with 7 bases aligning to TRBD2. Germline lookup yields CDR1 SEHNR and CDR2 FQNEAQ (reference sequence). J was trimmed by 14 bases and V by 5 bases; bases with no gene match: 6. There are 11 residues in the CDR3. The CDR3 DNA reads as TGTGCCAGCAGCCTGACTAGCAGGGAGTTCTTC. Translating gives CASSLTSREFF.

The chain is built from TRBV3-1 (or the pseudogene TRBV3-2) and TRBJ2-7; 7 bases map to TRBD2. CDR1 is LGHDT, CDR2 YNNKEL, per germline (reference sequence). V shed 4 bases, J shed 2 bases, and the junction held 8 bases outside the gene matches. This CDR3 is built from 15 residues. DNA of the CDR3: TGTGCCAGCAGCCTTAGCGGGTACTCGCCCTACGAGCAGTACTTC. Its translation is CASSLSGYSPYEQYF.

The V and J genes are TRBV19 and TRBJ1-3; D is unresolved. This CDR3 comprises 13 residues. Germline V gene sequence: CDR1 LNHDA, CDR2 SQIVND (reference sequence). The V end was cut by 0 bases, the J end by 4 bases, with 4 bases between. The CDR3 DNA is TGTGCCAGTAGTATAGAACCCGGAAACACCATATATTTT. It codes for CASSIEPGNTIYF.